One sample yielded the 19 T cell receptor beta chains listed below, sequenced in a study of breast tumors, draining lymph nodes, adjacent tissues. TCRdb re-called the multiplex PCR reads through MiXCR, storing one row per CDR3 protein. Here the sample spans tens of thousands of distinct CDR3 sequences, roughly three fifths being singletons. The sample comprised tumor-adjacent breast tissue. All receptors derive from a female donor with breast cancer. Some clones in this sample may be carry-over from other donors' samples.

The chain carries TRBV7-2 and TRBJ2-2; the D is unclear. Between the trimmed V and J ends, which lost 0 bases and 5 bases, there was a span of 7 bases. Germline V lookup: CDR1 SGHTA, CDR2 FQGNSA. The CDR3 has 14 residues. The CDR3 region is CASSLAAGTGELFF. Written as DNA, the CDR3 is TGTGCCAGCAGCTTAGCGGCAGGAACCGGGGAGCTGTTTTTT.

This sequence joins TRBV2 and TRBJ1-4; D call uncertain. Per germline, CDR1 SNHLY and CDR2 FYNNEI. Deletions cut 4 bases from V and 11 bases from J, with 14 bases between. The CDR3 contains 13 residues. CDR3 residues: CASSGENYGKLFF. DNA for the CDR3: TGTGCCAGCAGTGGGGAAAATTATGGGAAACTGTTTTTT.

The chain has TRBV11-1 and TRBJ2-2; D possibly uses TRBD1 or TRBD2 (7 bases each). Trimming shortened V by 1 base and J by 6 bases, and 12 bases separated the two germline ends. Germline V gene sequence: CDR1 SGHAT, CDR2 FQDESV (reference sequence). The CDR3 loop spans 15 amino acids. The chain's CDR3 is CASSLGGGQSGELFF. In DNA, the CDR3 is TGTGCCAGCAGCTTAGGGGGGGGACAGTCCGGGGAGCTGTTTTTT.

The rearrangement links TRBV7-2 to TRBJ2-1, with TRBD2 as a possible D gene (6 bases). V dropped 7 bases and J dropped 9 bases, with 19 bases sitting between them. The CDR3 consists of 14 residues. The germline V gene has CDR1 SGHTA and CDR2 FQGNSA. The CDR3 loop is CASTIGGREAEQFF. DNA of the CDR3: TGTGCCAGCACCATCGGGGGAAGGGAGGCTGAGCAGTTCTTC.

V is TRBV5-1 and J is TRBJ2-2, with D uncertain. Germline V gives CDR1 SGHRS, CDR2 YFSETQ. This CDR3 spans 15 amino acids. Trimming removed 0 bases from V and 1 base from J, with 7 bases in between. The CDR3 loop reads CASSLDGVNTGELFF. In nucleotides, the CDR3 is TGCGCCAGCAGCTTGGATGGGGTGAACACCGGGGAGCTGTTTTTT.

By its share, this clonotype is medium-sized (0.01 to 0.1%). V usage is TRBV7-9 and J usage is TRBJ1-5; no reliable D call. CDR1 SEHNR and CDR2 FQNEAQ come from the germline V gene (reference sequence). The CDR3 is 15 residues long. The germline V and J ends were trimmed by 4 bases and 4 bases, with 14 bases remaining between them. The CDR3 nucleotides read TGTGCCAGCAGCTCCTCGGGCTCAGTGAATCAGCCCCAGCATTTT. Translated: CASSSSGSVNQPQHF. Filled out from reference TRBV7-9 and TRBJ1-5, the complete variable domain reads DTGVSQNPRHKITKRGQNVTFRCDPISEHNRLYWYRQTLGQGPEFLTYFQNEAQLEKSRLLSDRFSAERPKGSFSTLEIQRTEQGDSAMYLCASSSSGSVNQPQHFGDGTRLSIL.

This chain links TRBV20-1 with TRBJ2-3, with D perhaps TRBD2 (6 bases). Trimming took off 6 bases at V and 5 bases at J, with 21 bases between the two ends. The CDR3 contains 15 residues. From germline, CDR1 is DFQATT and CDR2 SNEGSKA (reference sequence). The CDR3 here is CSADGSGLYEDTQYF. The CDR3 DNA follows: TGCAGTGCCGACGGCAGCGGGTTGTACGAAGATACGCAGTATTTT.

The V gene is TRBV7-2, the J gene TRBJ2-1, with 8 bases aligning to TRBD1. Germline CDR1 reads SGHTA; CDR2 reads FQGNSA. CDR3 length: 14 residues. Germline trimming cut 7 bases from V and 9 bases from J; bases unmatched to any gene: 11. The CDR3 nucleotides are TGTGCCAGCATGTCAGGGGGCGTGATATCTGAGCAGTTCTTC. It encodes CASMSGGVISEQFF. Variable domain in full (rest from reference TRBV7-2 and TRBJ2-1): GAGVSQSPSNKVTEKGKDVELRCDPISGHTALYWYRQSLGQGLEFLIYFQGNSAPDKSGLPSDRFSAERTGGSVSTLTIQRTQQEDSAVYLCASMSGGVISEQFFGPGTRLTVL.

The rearrangement links TRBV6-6 to TRBJ1-3; D remains ambiguous. The germline gives CDR1 MNHNY, CDR2 SVGAGI (reference sequence). The CDR3 has 12 residues. V gave up 5 bases and J gave up 8 bases, with 10 bases separating them. The CDR3 nucleotides are TGTGCCAGCAGTCGCCGTCGGGACACCATATATTTT. Translating it yields CASSRRRDTIYF.

V and J are TRBV20-1 and TRBJ2-3; D possibly matches TRBD1 or TRBD2 (6 bases each). The CDR3 is 15 amino acids. V dropped 1 base and J dropped 0 bases, with 11 bases sitting between them. The germline CDR1 and CDR2 sequences are DFQATT and SNEGSKA (reference sequence). DNA for the CDR3: TGCAGTGCTAGAGCAACAGGGACTAGCACAGATACGCAGTATTTT. It is translated as CSARATGTSTDTQYF.

J is TRBJ2-7 and V is TRBV19; D unresolved. Trimming shortened V by 1 base and J by 8 bases, and 12 bases separated the two germline ends. This CDR3 is built from 13 residues. CDR1 is LNHDA and CDR2 is SQIVND in the germline V gene (reference sequence). This CDR3 reads CASSIAEGRQQYF. The CDR3 nucleotides read TGTGCCAGTAGTATAGCTGAAGGGCGCCAGCAGTACTTC.

The rearrangement joins TRBV20-1 to TRBJ2-2; the D gene could be TRBD1 or TRBD2 (6 bases each). Trimming took off 4 bases at V and 4 bases at J, with 19 bases between the two ends. The V gene's germline CDR1 is DFQATT and CDR2 SNEGSKA (reference sequence). This CDR3 has 16 residues. CDR3 amino acids: CSATVGRGGGTGELFF. For the CDR3, the DNA is TGCAGTGCTACAGTCGGGCGAGGGGGAGGCACCGGGGAGCTGTTTTTT.

This chain connects TRBV9 to TRBJ1-6; no clear D gene. V was shortened by 5 bases and J by 2 bases, with 8 bases between the two germline ends. The CDR3 has 14 amino acids. Germline-derived CDR1 and CDR2 are SGDLS and YYNGEE. CDR3 coding DNA: TGTGCCAGCAGTCGATCAGCCTATAATTCACCCCTCCACTTT. Its translation: CASSRSAYNSPLHF.

This rearrangement joins TRBV20-1 to TRBJ2-7; possibly TRBD1 for D (6 bases). V was trimmed by 3 bases and J by 5 bases, leaving 11 bases between them. CDR3 length: 12 amino acids. From germline, CDR1 is DFQATT and CDR2 SNEGSKA (reference sequence). As DNA, the CDR3 is TGCAGTGCTAGTCGGGCAGGGGACGAGCAGTACTTC. Translation gives CSASRAGDEQYF.

This clonotype was seen repeatedly, ten times or more. A much larger clonotype is one base distant, so this may be a read error. CDR3 DNA: TGTGCCAGCAGCTCACCGAGTGGGGGGAGCAGCTCTGGGCCCAACGTCCTGACTTTC. Encoded protein: CASSSPSGGSSSGPNVLTF. The genes are TRBV7-2 and TRBJ2-6, with D perhaps matching TRBD2 (6 bases). The CDR3 length is 19 residues. Germline V gene lookup returns CDR1 SGHTA and CDR2 FQGNSA. The entire variable domain, with the rest obtained from reference TRBV7-2 and TRBJ2-6, is as follows: GAGVSQSPSNKVTEKGKDVELRCDPISGHTALYWYRQSLGQGLEFLIYFQGNSAPDKSGLPSDRFSAERTGGSVSTLTIQRTQQEDSAVYLCASSSPSGGSSSGPNVLTFGAGSRLTVL.

V gene TRBV7-8 combines with J gene TRBJ2-7; a weak D match, TRBD1 (5 bases). The germline V gene has CDR1 SGHVS and CDR2 FQNEAQ. The CDR3 is 14 amino acids. V was trimmed by 10 bases and J by 2 bases, leaving 18 bases between them. The DNA for the CDR3 is TGTGCCATTACCGGTGGAGAGGACACCTACGAGCAGTACTTC. It codes for CAITGGEDTYEQYF.

The V gene is TRBV12-3 or TRBV12-4, the J gene TRBJ1-1; D is undetermined. The CDR3 consists of 13 residues. V was trimmed by 7 bases and J by 1 base, leaving 10 bases between them. CDR3 in amino acids: CASTQFRNTEAFF. DNA for the CDR3: TGTGCCAGCACTCAATTTCGGAACACTGAAGCTTTCTTT.

The chain couples TRBV20-1 to TRBJ2-7, with 13 bases aligning to TRBD2. The CDR3 is made up of 15 amino acids. Germline assignment: CDR1 DFQATT and CDR2 SNEGSKA (reference sequence). V lost 0 bases to trimming and J lost 6 bases; unmatched junction nucleotides: 5. CDR3: CSARDTSGRAGEQYF. CDR3 nucleotide sequence: TGCAGTGCTAGAGATACTAGCGGGAGGGCCGGCGAGCAGTACTTC.

The sample holds many counts of this clonotype. The CDR3 DNA reads as TGTGCCAGCAGCAAGAGGACAGGAAATCAAGAGACCCAGTACTTC. It codes for CASSKRTGNQETQYF. This chain connects TRBV11-2 to TRBJ2-5; 7 positions match TRBD1. This CDR3 spans 15 amino acids. CDR1 and CDR2 (germline): SGHAT, FQNNGV. Trimming cost V 5 bases and J 2 bases; bases outside gene matches: 8. Complete variable domain (other parts from reference TRBV11-2 and TRBJ2-5): EAGVAQSPRYKIIEKRQSVAFWCNPISGHATLYWYQQILGQGPKLLIQFQNNGVVDDSQLPKDRFSAERLKGVDSTLKIQPAKLEDSAVYLCASSKRTGNQETQYFGPGTRLLVL.